What follows are 21 T cell receptor beta chains derived from one specimen sequenced in a study of CD8 T cells in Susac syndrome. Reverse transcription of about 0.5 to 1 ug RNA was carried out with random hexamers. TCRdb recomputed calls from the immunoSEQ multiplex PCR reads with MiXCR, one row per CDR3 protein. Among approximately 130,000 distinct CDR3 sequences listed, around 94% were seen once. The source material was CD4+ T cells from PBMCs. These receptor sequences come from a human donor in good health.

V and J are TRBV6-5 and TRBJ2-3; D might be TRBD2 (6 bases). Between the trimmed V and J ends, which lost 0 bases and 7 bases, there was a span of 17 bases. The CDR3 has 16 residues. In germline, CDR1 is MNHEY, CDR2 SVGAGI. DNA of the CDR3: TGTGCCAGCAGTTACTCGATAAGGGAGGCCGGGAATACGCAGTATTTT. It encodes CASSYSIREAGNTQYF.

The gene calls are TRBV4-2 and TRBJ2-7; D gene unclear. V lost 1 base to trimming and J lost 2 bases, with 9 bases between them. Germline CDR1 and CDR2: LGHNA and YNFKEQ. CDR3 length: 14 residues. CDR3 DNA: TGTGCCAGCAGCCAAGCTGTAGGGACCTACGAGCAGTACTTC. Amino acids: CASSQAVGTYEQYF.

The rearrangement links TRBV28 to TRBJ2-7; 10 bases match TRBD2. The CDR3 is made up of 14 amino acids. V gave up 3 bases and J gave up 6 bases; unmatched junction bases: 5. Germline values: CDR1 MDHEN, CDR2 SYDVKM. The CDR3 protein is CASSFSLAGAEQYF. The CDR3 region has the DNA TGTGCCAGCAGTTTCAGTCTAGCGGGAGCCGAGCAGTACTTC. The full variable domain, its missing parts supplied by reference TRBV28 and TRBJ2-7, is DVKVTQSSRYLVKRTGEKVFLECVQDMDHENMFWYRQDPGLGLRLIYFSYDVKMKEKGDIPEGYSVSREKKERFSLILESASTNQTSMYLCASSFSLAGAEQYFGPGTRLTVT.

The rearrangement uses TRBV29-1 and TRBJ1-1; possible D gene TRBD1, 6 bases. CDR1 is SQVTM and CDR2 is ANQGSEA in the germline V gene. Trimming left V 6 bases short and J 2 bases short, with 10 bases between. This CDR3 has 12 residues. The CDR3 nucleotides are TGCAGCGTGGGACAACCTAACACTGAAGCTTTCTTT. As protein: CSVGQPNTEAFF.

V usage is TRBV20-1 and J usage is TRBJ2-7; D remains unclear. The germline gives CDR1 DFQATT, CDR2 SNEGSKA (reference sequence). The CDR3 runs to 12 residues. Trimming left V 0 bases short and J 6 bases short, with 9 bases between. CDR3: CSARDKTTEQYF. For the CDR3, the DNA is TGCAGTGCTAGAGATAAGACGACCGAGCAGTACTTC.

This clonotype was seen only a few times. The V and J genes are TRBV19 and TRBJ1-5; possible D gene TRBD1, 5 bases. The CDR3 extends over 14 amino acids. V was shortened by 9 bases and J by 2 bases, with 14 bases between the two germline ends. Germline loops: CDR1 LNHDA, CDR2 SQIVND (reference sequence). The CDR3 protein is CASTYGGGNQPQHF. CDR3 DNA sequence: TGTGCCAGCACTTACGGGGGGGGCAATCAGCCCCAGCATTTT.

V usage is TRBV29-1 and J usage is TRBJ1-2; 8 bases are a match to TRBD1. Losses at the gene ends were 8 bases for V and 3 bases for J; bases not matched to a gene: 14. Germline CDR1 is SQVTM and CDR2 is ANQGSEA. The CDR3 is 15 residues long. CDR3 sequence (DNA): TGCAGCACCAGATATCCAGGGGGCGCGGACTATGGCTACACCTTC. Translation gives CSTRYPGGADYGYTF.

This sequence joins TRBV19 and TRBJ2-3; tentative D call: TRBD2 (6 bases). The CDR3 runs 14 residues. The V end lost 1 base, the J end lost 6 bases, and 11 bases lay between the germline ends. Germline V gives CDR1 LNHDA, CDR2 SQIVND (reference sequence). The CDR3 is CASSIGRVVDTQYF. The CDR3, as DNA: TGTGCCAGTAGTATAGGGAGGGTTGTCGATACGCAGTATTTT.

V gene TRBV4-1 combines with J gene TRBJ2-1; D is ambiguous. The CDR3 length is 19 residues. V lost 4 bases, J lost 0 bases, and 22 bases lay in between. Germline V lookup: CDR1 MGHRA, CDR2 YSYEKL. CDR3 nucleotides: TGCGCCAGCAGCCTGCATTCCCTTTTGCGGCCGAACTCCTACAATGAGCAGTTCTTC. The encoded protein is CASSLHSLLRPNSYNEQFF.

The chain links TRBV9 to TRBJ2-3; TRBD2 aligns across 7 bases. The germline CDR1 and CDR2 sequences are SGDLS and YYNGEE. The CDR3 is 12 residues long. V trimming: 0 bases; J trimming: 9 bases; junction bases outside the gene matches: 1. In DNA form, the CDR3 reads TGTGCCAGCAGCGTAGGGGGGGGAACGCAGTATTTT. This sequence encodes CASSVGGGTQYF.

The chain combines TRBV10-1 with TRBJ1-4, with D possibly being TRBD1 (5 bases). Germline lookup yields CDR1 WNHNN and CDR2 SYGVQD (reference sequence). The CDR3 spans 15 residues. V lost 0 bases, J lost 6 bases, and 11 bases lay in between. The CDR3, as DNA: TGCGCCAGCAGTGAGTCGAGGGGCTATGATGAAAAACTGTTTTTT. It encodes CASSESRGYDEKLFF.

The V and J genes are TRBV5-1 and TRBJ2-5, with D maybe TRBD1 (6 bases). This CDR3 region has 15 residues. The germline V gene encodes CDR1 SGHRS and CDR2 YFSETQ. V was cut by 0 bases and J by 2 bases, with 11 bases left in between. In nucleotides, the CDR3 is TGCGCCAGCAGCTTGGGGACAGCCATACAAGAGACCCAGTACTTC. Its protein is CASSLGTAIQETQYF.

CDR3 nucleotides: TGTGCCAGCAGCGAGGGCCCGTGGTTTGAGACCCAGTACTTC. This sequence encodes CASSEGPWFETQYF. The chain links TRBV9 to TRBJ2-5; D gene uncertain. Per the germline V gene, CDR1 is SGDLS and CDR2 is YYNGEE. The V end was cut by 3 bases, the J end by 5 bases, with 14 bases between. This CDR3 spans 14 amino acids. Looking up the rest from reference TRBV9 and TRBJ2-5 gives the full variable domain: DSGVTQTPKHLITATGQRVTLRCSPRSGDLSVYWYQQSLDQGLQFLIQYYNGEERAKGNILERFSAQQFPDLHSELNLSSLELGDSALYFCASSEGPWFETQYFGPGTRLLVL.

V usage is TRBV4-2 and J usage is TRBJ2-1; D remains unclear. From germline, CDR1 is LGHNA and CDR2 YNFKEQ. V lost 4 bases and J 0 bases, leaving 13 bases between the germline ends. The CDR3 has 16 amino acids. CDR3 sequence (DNA): TGTGCCAGCAGCCCCGTAGGCGGAAGCTCCTACAATGAGCAGTTCTTC. Translating it yields CASSPVGGSSYNEQFF.

With regard to this clonotype: The junction and the germline gene differ at one end; a read error may be behind it. V gene TRBV7-7 combines with J gene TRBJ2-1; the match to TRBD1 covers 8 bases. The CDR3 loop spans 14 amino acids. CDR1 is SSHAT and CDR2 is FNYEAQ in the germline V gene (reference sequence). The CDR3 sequence is CASSPDRASNEQFF. The CDR3 nucleotides read TGTGCTAGCAGCCCGGACAGGGCAAGCAATGAGCAGTTCTTC. The full variable domain, rest sourced from reference TRBV7-7 and TRBJ2-1, is GAGVSQSPRYKVTKRGQDVTLRCDPISSHATLYWYQQALGQGPEFLTYFNYEAQPDKSGLPSDRFSAERPEGSISTLTIQRTEQRDSAMYRCASSPDRASNEQFFGPGTRLTVL.

The chain links TRBV18 to TRBJ2-2; 9 bases are shared with TRBD2. With 2 bases clipped from V and 7 bases from J, the junction kept 8 bases outside the gene matches. The germline V gene encodes CDR1 KGHSH and CDR2 LQKENI. The CDR3 is 16 residues long. Here the CDR3 reads CASSPWLAGDNGELFF. The CDR3 DNA sequence: TGTGCCAGCTCACCATGGTTAGCGGGAGACAACGGGGAGCTGTTTTTT.

This clonotype occurred once. This rearrangement joins TRBV4-1 to TRBJ2-5, with D possibly matching TRBD1 (7 bases). The CDR3 consists of 15 residues. Between the trimmed V and J ends, which lost 5 bases and 4 bases, there was a span of 17 bases. The germline V gene has CDR1 MGHRA and CDR2 YSYEKL. CDR3: CASSKNDREVETQYF. Written as DNA, the CDR3 is TGCGCCAGCAGCAAAAATGACAGGGAGGTAGAGACCCAGTACTTC.

V gene TRBV20-1 combines with J gene TRBJ1-2; unclear D gene. V was clipped by 3 bases and J by 3 bases, with 8 bases between them. The CDR3 loop spans 12 amino acids. The germline V gene encodes CDR1 DFQATT and CDR2 SNEGSKA (reference sequence). The CDR3 is CSARLRYYGYTF. Written as DNA, the CDR3 is TGCAGTGCTAGGCTCCGGTACTATGGCTACACCTTC.

The chain is built from TRBV18 and TRBJ2-2; 7 bases are a match to TRBD1. This CDR3 comprises 17 residues. J gave up 0 bases and V 2 bases, and 6 bases lay outside the gene matches. Germline V lookup: CDR1 KGHSH, CDR2 LQKENI. DNA for the CDR3: TGTGCCAGCTCACCAAGAAAGGGGACAGCGAACACCGGGGAGCTGTTTTTT. Protein: CASSPRKGTANTGELFF.

This chain joins TRBV10-3 and TRBJ1-2; no reliable D call. Trimming cost V 6 bases and J 1 base, with 9 bases left between them. This CDR3 is 13 amino acids long. Per germline, CDR1 ENHRY and CDR2 SYGVKD. As DNA, the CDR3 is TGTGCCATCAGCCTAAACTATAACTATGGCTACACCTTC. It is translated as CAISLNYNYGYTF.

This clonotype was found once. The V gene is TRBV6-5, the J gene TRBJ2-7; D is unclear. This CDR3 is built from 11 residues. From germline, CDR1 is MNHEY and CDR2 SVGAGI. V was trimmed by 4 bases and J by 7 bases, leaving 8 bases between them. CDR3 protein: CASSFLGEQYF. The CDR3 DNA is TGTGCCAGCAGTTTCCTGGGGGAGCAGTACTTC.